This T cell receptor beta chain stems from a study of T cells in Graves' hyperthyroidism and ophthalmopathy. General study findings and limits: Researchers found most expanded thyroid clonotypes above 0.001 in blood as well.

The CDR3 covers 16 residues. Germline assignment: CDR1 SGHAT and CDR2 FQNNGV. Trimming cost V 4 bases and J 5 bases; bases outside gene matches: 11. TCR beta CDR3 sequences were amplified from RNA transcripts. The TCR CDR3 first-round RT-PCR relied on the HTBI primer set. TCRdb used MiXCR to reprocess the multiplex PCR reads, holding one entry per CDR3 protein. The sample has a few hundred thousand distinct CDR3 sequences; about 16% are singletons. On this clonotype: Its cognate antigen is unknown. A single base separates this from a much larger clone, so it may be a read error.

The sample taken for sequencing was blood. This sequence originates from a woman in her 40s with Graves' ophthalmopathy. This chain uses TRBV11-2 with TRBJ2-7, with 10 bases that match TRBD1. CDR3 sequence (DNA): TGTGCCAGCAGCTCTCCCCGGGACAGGGGACCCCACGAGCAGTACTTC. Its protein is CASSSPRDRGPHEQYF.